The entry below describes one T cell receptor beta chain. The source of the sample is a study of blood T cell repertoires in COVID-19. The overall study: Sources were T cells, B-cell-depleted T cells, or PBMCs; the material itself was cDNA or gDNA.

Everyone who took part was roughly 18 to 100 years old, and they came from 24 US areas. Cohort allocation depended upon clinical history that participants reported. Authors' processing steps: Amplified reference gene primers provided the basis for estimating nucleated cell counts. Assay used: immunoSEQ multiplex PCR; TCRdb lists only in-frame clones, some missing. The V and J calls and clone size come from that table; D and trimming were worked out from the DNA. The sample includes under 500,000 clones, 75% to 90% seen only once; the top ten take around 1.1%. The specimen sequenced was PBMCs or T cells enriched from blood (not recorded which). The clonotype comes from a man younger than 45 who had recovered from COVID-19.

The CDR3 loop is CASSLGTSGNNEQYF. As DNA, the CDR3 is TGTGCCAGCAGCCTAGGGACTAGCGGGAACAACGAGCAGTACTTC. The chain has TRBV7-9 and TRBJ2-7; 13 bases align to TRBD2. The J segment lost 5 bases and the V segment lost 5 bases, leaving 6 bases of the junction unmatched. The V gene's germline CDR1 is SEHNR and CDR2 FQNEAQ (reference sequence). CDR3 length equals 15 residues.